This T cell receptor (beta chain) was identified in a study of blood T cell repertoires in COVID-19. About the research overall: COVID-19 samples from acute and convalescent phases originated in the United States, Italy and Spain. PBMCs, B-cell-depleted T cells, or T cells were the source of the cDNA or gDNA that made up the material.

Per the original data handling: Researchers report that nucleated cell counts were estimated from reference gene primer amplification. TCRdb's table, derived via immunoSEQ multiplex PCR, lists solely in-frame clones and lacks some. D and trimming come from the DNA, and the V and J calls and clone size come from that table. The sample lists more than 85,000 clones, 81% occurring once. Germline lookup yields CDR1 MNHNY and CDR2 SVGAGI (reference sequence). The CDR3 covers 15 residues. J lost 3 bases, V lost 6 bases, and 6 bases had no gene match. This sequence joins TRBV6-6 and TRBJ1-4; 8 nucleotides line up with TRBD1. The origin of this receptor is a woman in her 70s with acute or convalescent COVID-19. The specimen sequenced was peripheral blood. The chain's CDR3 is CASRLRDRSNEKLFF. CDR3 DNA sequence: TGTGCCAGCAGACTCCGGGACAGGTCTAATGAAAAACTGTTTTTT.